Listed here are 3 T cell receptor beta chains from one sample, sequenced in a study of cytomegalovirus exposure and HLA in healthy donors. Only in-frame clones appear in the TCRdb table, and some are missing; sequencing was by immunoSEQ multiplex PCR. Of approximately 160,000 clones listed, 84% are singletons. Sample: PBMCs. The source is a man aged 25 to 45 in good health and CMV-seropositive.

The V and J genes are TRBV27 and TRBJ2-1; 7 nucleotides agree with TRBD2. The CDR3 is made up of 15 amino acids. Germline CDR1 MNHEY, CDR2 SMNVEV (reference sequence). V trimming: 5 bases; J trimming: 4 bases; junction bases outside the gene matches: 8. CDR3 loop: CASSPPAGVYNEQFF. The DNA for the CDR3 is TGTGCCAGCAGTCCCCCGGCGGGGGTTTACAATGAGCAGTTCTTC.

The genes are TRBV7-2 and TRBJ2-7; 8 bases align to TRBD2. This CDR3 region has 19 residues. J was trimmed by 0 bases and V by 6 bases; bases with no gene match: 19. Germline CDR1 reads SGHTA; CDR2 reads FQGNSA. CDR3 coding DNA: TGTGCCAGCAGATTCAATCCACTAGCGGCGCCCGACCGCTCCTACGAGCAGTACTTC. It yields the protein CASRFNPLAAPDRSYEQYF.

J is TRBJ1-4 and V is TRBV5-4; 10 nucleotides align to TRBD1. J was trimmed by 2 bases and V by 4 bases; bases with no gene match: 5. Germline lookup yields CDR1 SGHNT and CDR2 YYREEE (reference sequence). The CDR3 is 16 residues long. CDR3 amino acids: CASSSGQGVTNEKLFF. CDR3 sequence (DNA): TGTGCCAGCAGCAGTGGACAGGGGGTGACTAATGAAAAACTGTTTTTT. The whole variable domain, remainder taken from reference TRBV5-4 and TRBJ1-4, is ETGVTQSPTHLIKTRGQQVTLRCSSQSGHNTVSWYQQALGQGPQFIFQYYREEENGRGNFPPRFSGLQFPNYSSELNVNALELDDSALYLCASSSGQGVTNEKLFFGSGTQLSVL.